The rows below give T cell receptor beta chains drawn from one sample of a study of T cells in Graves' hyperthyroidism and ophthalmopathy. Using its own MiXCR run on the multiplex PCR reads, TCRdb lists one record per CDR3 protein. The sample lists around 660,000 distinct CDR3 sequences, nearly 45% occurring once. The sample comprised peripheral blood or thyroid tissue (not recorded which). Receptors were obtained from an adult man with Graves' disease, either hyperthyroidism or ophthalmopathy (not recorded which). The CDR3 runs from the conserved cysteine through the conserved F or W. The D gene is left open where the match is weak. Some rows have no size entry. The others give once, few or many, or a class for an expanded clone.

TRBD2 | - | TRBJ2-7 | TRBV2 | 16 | CASSEPGTSGSYEQYF | TGTGCCAGCAGTGAACCCGGGACTAGCGGTTCCTACGAGCAGTACTTC
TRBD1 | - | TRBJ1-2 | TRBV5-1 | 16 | CASSPATGQGDLGYTF | TGCGCCAGCAGCCCCGCTACCGGACAGGGGGATTTAGGCTACACCTTC
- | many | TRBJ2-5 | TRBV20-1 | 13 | CSARGSPQETQYF | TGCAGTGCTAGGGGCAGTCCACAAGAGACCCAGTACTTC
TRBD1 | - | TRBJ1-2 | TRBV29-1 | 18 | CSFDRTAPGTGGTTGYTF | TGCAGCTTTGATAGGACCGCCCCGGGAACAGGGGGCACGACAGGCTACACCTTC
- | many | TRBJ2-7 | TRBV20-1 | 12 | CSASVTGYEQYF | TGCAGTGCTAGCGTGACAGGCTACGAGCAGTACTTC
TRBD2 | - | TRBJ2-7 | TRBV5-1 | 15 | CASSPPTSGSYEQYF | TGCGCCAGCAGCCCACCGACTAGCGGGTCCTACGAGCAGTACTTC
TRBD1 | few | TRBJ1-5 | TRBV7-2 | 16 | CASSQDRGQGGQPQHF | TGTGCCAGCAGCCAAGATAGAGGACAGGGAGGGCAGCCCCAGCATTTT
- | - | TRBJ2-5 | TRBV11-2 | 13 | CASSTGQGQPQYF | TGTGCCAGCAGCACAGGCCAGGGTCAGCCCCAGTACTTC
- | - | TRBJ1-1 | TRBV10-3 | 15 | CAISYLPGKNTEAFF | TGTGCCATCAGTTACCTCCCCGGGAAAAACACTGAAGCTTTCTTT
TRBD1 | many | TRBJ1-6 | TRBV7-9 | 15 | CASSQTGTGASPLHF | TGTGCCAGCAGCCAAACCGGGACAGGGGCTTCACCCCTCCACTTT
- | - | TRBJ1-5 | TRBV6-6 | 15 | CASSPDLGGNQPQHF | TGTGCCAGCAGCCCAGATTTGGGAGGCAATCAGCCCCAGCATTTT
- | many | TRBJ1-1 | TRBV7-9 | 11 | CASSFDTEAFF | TGTGCCAGCAGCTTCGACACTGAAGCTTTCTTT
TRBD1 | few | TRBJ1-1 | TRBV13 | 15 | CASSLTGNYDTEAFF | TGTGCCAGCAGCTTGACAGGGAACTACGACACTGAAGCTTTCTTT
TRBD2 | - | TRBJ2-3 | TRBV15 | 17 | CATSRDWGAGLSDTQYF | TGTGCCACCAGCAGAGATTGGGGAGCGGGGTTGTCAGATACGCAGTATTTT
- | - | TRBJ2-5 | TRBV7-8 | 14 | CASSLALYQETQYF | TGTGCCAGCAGCTTAGCCCTGTACCAAGAGACCCAGTACTTC
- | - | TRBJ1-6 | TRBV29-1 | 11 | CSAPGAAPLHF | TGCAGCGCCCCAGGGGCGGCACCCCTCCACTTT
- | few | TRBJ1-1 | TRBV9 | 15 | CASSARGPRDNEAFF | TGTGCCAGCAGCGCCCGGGGGCCCAGGGATAACGAAGCTTTCTTT
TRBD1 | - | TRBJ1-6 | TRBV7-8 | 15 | CAWNSFGDSNSPLHF | TGTGCCTGGAATTCCTTCGGGGACAGTAATTCACCCCTCCACTTT
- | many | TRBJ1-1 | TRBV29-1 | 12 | CSETDGGTEAFF | TGCAGCGAAACGGACGGCGGGACTGAAGCTTTCTTT
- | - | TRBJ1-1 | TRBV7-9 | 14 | CASSLAGGWTEAFF | TGTGCCAGCAGCTTAGCGGGGGGCTGGACTGAAGCTTTCTTT
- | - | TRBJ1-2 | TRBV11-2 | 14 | CASSPVTGSYGYTF | TGTGCCAGCAGCCCCGTAACAGGGTCCTATGGCTACACCTTC
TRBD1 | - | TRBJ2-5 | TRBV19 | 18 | CASSIGGQGRTLRETQYF | TGTGCCAGTAGTATAGGGGGACAGGGGAGGACATTGAGAGAGACCCAGTACTTC
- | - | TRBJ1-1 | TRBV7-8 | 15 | CASSLADNRNTEAFF | TGTGCCAGCAGCTTAGCAGACAACAGGAACACTGAAGCTTTCTTT
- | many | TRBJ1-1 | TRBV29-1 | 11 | CSVVGNTEAFF | TGCAGCGTTGTGGGGAACACTGAAGCTTTCTTT
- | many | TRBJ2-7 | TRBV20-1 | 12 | CSARPFSYEQYF | TGCAGTGCGAGACCGTTCTCCTACGAGCAGTACTTC
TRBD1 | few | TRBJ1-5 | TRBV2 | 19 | CASSYPPTRDRVRNQPQHF | TGTGCCAGCAGTTACCCCCCCACCCGGGACAGGGTTCGGAATCAGCCCCAGCATTTT
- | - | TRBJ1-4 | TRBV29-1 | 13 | CSVQTGGYEKLFF | TGCAGCGTCCAGACGGGGGGTTATGAAAAACTGTTTTTT
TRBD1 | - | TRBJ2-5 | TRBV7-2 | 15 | CASSLGDRDQETQYF | TGTGCCAGCAGCTTAGGGGACAGGGACCAAGAGACCCAGTACTTC
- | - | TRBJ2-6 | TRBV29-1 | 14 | CSVEARAGANVLTF | TGCAGCGTTGAAGCGAGGGCCGGGGCCAACGTCCTGACTTTC
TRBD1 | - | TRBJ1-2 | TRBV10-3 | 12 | CAISQQGAGYTF | TGTGCCATCAGTCAACAGGGGGCCGGCTACACCTTC
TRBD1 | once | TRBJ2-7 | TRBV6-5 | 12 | CASSPRTGGRYF | TGTGCCAGCAGTCCAAGGACAGGGGGCAGGTACTTC
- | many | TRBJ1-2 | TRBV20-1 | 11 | CSAPVDGGYTF | TGCAGTGCTCCCGTTGACGGCGGCTACACCTTC
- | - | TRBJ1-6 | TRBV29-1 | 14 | CSVEDRLLNSPLHF | TGCAGCGTTGAAGACAGGTTACTTAATTCACCCCTCCACTTT
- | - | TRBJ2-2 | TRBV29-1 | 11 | CSVRDTGELFF | TGCAGCGTGAGGGACACCGGGGAGCTGTTTTTT
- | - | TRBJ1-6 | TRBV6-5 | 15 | CASRLDSFYNSPLHF | TGTGCCAGCAGGCTCGACTCCTTCTATAATTCACCCCTCCACTTT
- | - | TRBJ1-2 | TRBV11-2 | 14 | CASSQLRGNYGYTF | TGTGCCAGCAGCCAGCTCAGGGGAAACTATGGCTACACCTTC
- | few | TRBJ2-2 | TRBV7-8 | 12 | CASSFRGGELFF | TGTGCCAGCAGCTTCCGGGGCGGGGAGCTGTTTTTT
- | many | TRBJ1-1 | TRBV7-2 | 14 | CASSLAGSPPEAFF | TGTGCCAGCAGCTTAGCGGGGTCCCCGCCTGAAGCTTTCTTT
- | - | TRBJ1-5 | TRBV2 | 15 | CASSDGGAGYQPQHF | TGTGCCAGCAGTGATGGTGGAGCGGGGTATCAGCCCCAGCATTTT
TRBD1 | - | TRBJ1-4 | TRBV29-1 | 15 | CSVEVTGQGWEKLFF | TGCAGCGTTGAAGTCACCGGACAGGGGTGGGAAAAACTGTTTTTT
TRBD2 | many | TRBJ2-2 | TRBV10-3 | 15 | CAISESTLAAGELFF | TGTGCCATCAGTGAGTCTACCCTAGCGGCCGGGGAGCTGTTTTTT
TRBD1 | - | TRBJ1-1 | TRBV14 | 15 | CASSQPGQGDTEAFF | TGTGCCAGCAGCCAACCGGGACAGGGGGACACTGAAGCTTTCTTT
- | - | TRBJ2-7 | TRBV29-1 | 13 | CSVVRRDTDTQYF | TGCAGCGTTGTTCGCAGGGACACAGATACGCAGTACTTC
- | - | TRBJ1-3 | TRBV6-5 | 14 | CASRAGTGGNTIYF | TGTGCCAGCCGGGCAGGCACCGGTGGAAACACCATATATTTT
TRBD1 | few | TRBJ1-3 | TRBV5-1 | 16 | CASSFSQGALGNTIYF | TGCGCCAGCAGCTTCTCCCAGGGGGCCCTGGGAAACACCATATATTTT